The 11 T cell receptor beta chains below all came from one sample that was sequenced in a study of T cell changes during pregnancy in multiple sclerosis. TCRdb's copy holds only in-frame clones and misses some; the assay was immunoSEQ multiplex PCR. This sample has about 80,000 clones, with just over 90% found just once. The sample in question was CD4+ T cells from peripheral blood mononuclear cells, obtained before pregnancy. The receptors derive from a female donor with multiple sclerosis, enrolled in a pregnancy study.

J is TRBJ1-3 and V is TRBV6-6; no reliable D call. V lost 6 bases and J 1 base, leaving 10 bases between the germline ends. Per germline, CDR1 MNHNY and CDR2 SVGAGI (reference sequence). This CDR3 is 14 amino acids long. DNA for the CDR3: TGTGCCAGCAGGGAGGCCCATTCTGGAAACACCATATATTTT. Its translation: CASREAHSGNTIYF.

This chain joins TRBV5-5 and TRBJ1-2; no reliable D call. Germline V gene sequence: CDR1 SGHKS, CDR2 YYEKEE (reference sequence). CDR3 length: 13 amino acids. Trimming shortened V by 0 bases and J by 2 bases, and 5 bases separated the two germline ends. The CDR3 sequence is CASSLGLNYGYTF. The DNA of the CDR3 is TGTGCCAGCAGCTTGGGGCTGAACTATGGCTACACCTTC.

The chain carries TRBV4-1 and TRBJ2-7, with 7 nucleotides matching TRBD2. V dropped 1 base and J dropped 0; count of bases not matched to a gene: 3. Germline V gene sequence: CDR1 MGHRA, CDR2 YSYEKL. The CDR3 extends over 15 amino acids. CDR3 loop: CASSQGLAASYEQYF. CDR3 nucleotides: TGCGCCAGCAGCCAAGGCCTAGCGGCCTCCTACGAGCAGTACTTC.

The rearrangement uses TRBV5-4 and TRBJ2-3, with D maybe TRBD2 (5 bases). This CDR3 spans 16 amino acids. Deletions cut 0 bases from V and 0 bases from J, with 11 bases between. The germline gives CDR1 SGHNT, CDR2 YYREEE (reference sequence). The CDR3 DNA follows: TGTGCCAGCAGCTTGGTGAGCGGTGCTAGCACAGATACGCAGTATTTT. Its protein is CASSLVSGASTDTQYF.

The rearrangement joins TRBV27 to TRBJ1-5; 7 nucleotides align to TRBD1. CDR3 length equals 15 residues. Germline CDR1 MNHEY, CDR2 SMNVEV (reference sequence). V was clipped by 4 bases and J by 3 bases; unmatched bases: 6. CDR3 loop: CASSSLGQPNQPQHF. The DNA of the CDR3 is TGTGCCAGCAGTTCGTTGGGACAGCCCAATCAGCCCCAGCATTTT.

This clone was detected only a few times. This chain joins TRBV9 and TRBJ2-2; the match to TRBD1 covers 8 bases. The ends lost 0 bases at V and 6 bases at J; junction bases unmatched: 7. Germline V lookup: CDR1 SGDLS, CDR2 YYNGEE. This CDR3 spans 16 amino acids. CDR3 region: CASSVGWTGRAGELFF. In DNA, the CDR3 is TGTGCCAGCAGCGTAGGATGGACAGGGCGGGCCGGGGAGCTGTTTTTT.

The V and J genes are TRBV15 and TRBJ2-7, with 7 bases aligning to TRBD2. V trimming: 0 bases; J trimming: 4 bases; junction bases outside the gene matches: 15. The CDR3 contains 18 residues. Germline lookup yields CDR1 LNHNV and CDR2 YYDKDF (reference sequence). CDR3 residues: CATSREDGRLARGYEQYF. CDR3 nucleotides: TGTGCCACCAGCAGAGAGGATGGGCGACTAGCTAGAGGGTACGAGCAGTACTTC.

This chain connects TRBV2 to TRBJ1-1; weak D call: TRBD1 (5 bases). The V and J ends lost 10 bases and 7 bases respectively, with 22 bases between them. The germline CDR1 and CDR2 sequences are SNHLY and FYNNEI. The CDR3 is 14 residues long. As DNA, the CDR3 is TGTGCCACCACCCTTTCGATAGGGGCCAGTGAAGCTTTCTTT. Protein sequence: CATTLSIGASEAFF.

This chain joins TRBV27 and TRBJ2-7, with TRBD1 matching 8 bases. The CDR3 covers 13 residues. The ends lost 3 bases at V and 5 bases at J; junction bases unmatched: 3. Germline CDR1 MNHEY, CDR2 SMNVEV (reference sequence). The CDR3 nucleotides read TGTGCCAGCAGTTTGTTGGACAGGGACGAGCAGTACTTC. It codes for CASSLLDRDEQYF.

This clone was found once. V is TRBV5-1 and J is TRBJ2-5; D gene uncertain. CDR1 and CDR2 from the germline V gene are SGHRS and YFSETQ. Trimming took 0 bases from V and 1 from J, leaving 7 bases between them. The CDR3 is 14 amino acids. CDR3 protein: CASSLAHSQETQYF. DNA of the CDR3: TGCGCCAGCAGCTTGGCGCACAGCCAAGAGACCCAGTACTTC.

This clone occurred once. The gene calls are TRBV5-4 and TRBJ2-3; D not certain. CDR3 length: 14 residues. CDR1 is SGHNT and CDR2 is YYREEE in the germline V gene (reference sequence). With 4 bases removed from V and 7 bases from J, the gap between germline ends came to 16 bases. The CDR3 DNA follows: TGTGCCAGCAGCCGACTTGAGGCGACGAATACGCAGTATTTT. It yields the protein CASSRLEATNTQYF.